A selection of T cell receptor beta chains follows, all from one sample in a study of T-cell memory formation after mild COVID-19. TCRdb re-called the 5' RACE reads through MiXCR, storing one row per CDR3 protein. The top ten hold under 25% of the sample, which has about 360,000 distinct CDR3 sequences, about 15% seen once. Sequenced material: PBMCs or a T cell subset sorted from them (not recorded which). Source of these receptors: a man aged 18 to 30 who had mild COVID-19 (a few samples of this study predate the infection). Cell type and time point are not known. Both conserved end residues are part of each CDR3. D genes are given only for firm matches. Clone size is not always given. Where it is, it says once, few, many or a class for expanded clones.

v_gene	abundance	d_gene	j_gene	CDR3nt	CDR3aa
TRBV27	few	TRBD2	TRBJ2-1	TGTGCCAGCAGTTTATCGATGGCTAGCGGGGGCCCTAATGAGCAGTTCTTC	CASSLSMASGGPNEQFF
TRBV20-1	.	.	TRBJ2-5	TGCAGTGCGCCGCTTTACGCGCAAAACAGAGAGACCCAGTACTTC	CSAPLYAQNRETQYF
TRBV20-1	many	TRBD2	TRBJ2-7	TGCAGTACCCCAGCCCCCCTAGCGGGGGGAGAGGAGCAGTACTTC	CSTPAPLAGGEEQYF
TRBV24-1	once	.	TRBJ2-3	TGTGCCACCTCGGGACTGCGAAGCGTAGATACGCAGTATTTT	CATSGLRSVDTQYF
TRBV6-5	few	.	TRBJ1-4	TGTGCCAGCAGTTATAGAGGGGATGAAGAAAAACTGTTTTTT	CASSYRGDEEKLFF
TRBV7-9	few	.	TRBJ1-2	TGTGCCAGCAGCTTATATTTACCCGGCTACACCTTC	CASSLYLPGYTF
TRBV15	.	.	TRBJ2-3	TGTGCCACCAGCAGAGATCTGGGAGGTCGGGATACGCAGTATTTT	CATSRDLGGRDTQYF
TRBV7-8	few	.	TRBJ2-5	TGTGCCAGCAGCTTAGAGCAGCTAGGGGTGGGGGAGACCCAGTACTTC	CASSLEQLGVGETQYF
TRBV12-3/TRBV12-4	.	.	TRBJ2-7	TGTGCCAGCAGTTTAGGGGGGGTCGAATACGAGCAGTACTTC	CASSLGGVEYEQYF
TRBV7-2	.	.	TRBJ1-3	TGTGCCAGCAGCCCCTATCAATCCTCTGGAAACACCATATATTTT	CASSPYQSSGNTIYF
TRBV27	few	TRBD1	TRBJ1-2	TGTGCCAGCAGTTTTGGACAGGCGAACTATGGCTACACCTTC	CASSFGQANYGYTF
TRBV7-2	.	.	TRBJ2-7	TGTGCCAGCAGCCCGGGACGGGAAAGCTCCTACGAGCAGTACTTC	CASSPGRESSYEQYF
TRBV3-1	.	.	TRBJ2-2	TGTGCCAGCAGCCAAGAAGGAGTCGGGGAGCTGTTTTTT	CASSQEGVGELFF
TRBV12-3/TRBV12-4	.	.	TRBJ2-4	TGTGCCAGCAGCGCAAACGGCAAAAACATTCAGTACTTC	CASSANGKNIQYF
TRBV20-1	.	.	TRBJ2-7	TGCAGTGCTAGAGATCGGGCAGGCTCCTACGAGCAGTACTTC	CSARDRAGSYEQYF
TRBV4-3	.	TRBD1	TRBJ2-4	TGCGCCAGCAGCCAGGCCGGGACAGAAAACATTCAGTACTTC	CASSQAGTENIQYF
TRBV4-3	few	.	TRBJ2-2	TGCGCCAGCAGCCAAGAGGGGGGTACCGGGGAGCTGTTTTTT	CASSQEGGTGELFF
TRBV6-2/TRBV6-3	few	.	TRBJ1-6	TGTGCCAGCAGTTACGGCGGTTCAGGGTCCCTCCACTTT	CASSYGGSGSLHF
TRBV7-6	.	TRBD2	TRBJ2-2	TGTGCCAGCAGCTTAGCTCGACTAGCGGGGGCCACCGGGGAGCTGTTTTTT	CASSLARLAGATGELFF
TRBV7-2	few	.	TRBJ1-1	TGTGCCAGCAGCTTAGGCTACCGAACTATGAACACTGAAGCTTTCTTT	CASSLGYRTMNTEAFF